This TCR beta chain was recorded in a study of radiotherapy plus CTLA-4 blockade in lung cancer. The overall study: Around 20% of enrolled patients responded objectively, and roughly 31% had disease control. Findings and limits, study-wide: The study found tumor-derived TCR clones expanded in blood after radiotherapy plus ipilimumab. Response was reportedly best predicted by early blood T cell clone dynamics, with interferon-beta.

This CDR3 region has 13 residues. V was cut by 4 bases and J by 1 base, with 6 bases left in between. From germline, CDR1 is KGHSH and CDR2 LQKENI. Chemo-refractory metastatic non-small-cell lung cancer patients were treated with focal radiation plus CTLA-4 blockade with ipilimumab. The table came from immunoSEQ multiplex PCR; TCRdb's copy has only in-frame clones and leaves some out. The data hold fewer than 100,000 clones, with 84% observed a single time. On this clone itself: The antigen remains undetermined.

The chain uses TRBV18 and TRBJ2-3; D ambiguous. Sequencing was performed on peripheral blood, taken from a patient treated with radiotherapy plus ipilimumab. The sequence came from a human donor with non-small cell lung cancer who had stable disease on radiotherapy plus ipilimumab. CDR3 bases: TGTGCCAGCTCACAACTCGGCACAGATACGCAGTATTTT. Translated, it gives CASSQLGTDTQYF.